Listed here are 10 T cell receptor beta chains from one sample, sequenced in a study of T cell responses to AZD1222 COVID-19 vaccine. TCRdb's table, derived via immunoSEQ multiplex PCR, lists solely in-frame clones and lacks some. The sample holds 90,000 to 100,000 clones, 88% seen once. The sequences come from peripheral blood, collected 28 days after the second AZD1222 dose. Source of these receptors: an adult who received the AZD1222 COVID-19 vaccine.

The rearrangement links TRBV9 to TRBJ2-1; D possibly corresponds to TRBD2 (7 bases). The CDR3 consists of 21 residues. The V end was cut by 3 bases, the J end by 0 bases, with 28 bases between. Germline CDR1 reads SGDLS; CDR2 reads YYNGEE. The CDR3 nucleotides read TGTGCCAGCAGCGCAGGACACATGCGGAGGGGGAGGGATAGCTCCTACAATGAGCAGTTCTTC. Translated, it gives CASSAGHMRRGRDSSYNEQFF.

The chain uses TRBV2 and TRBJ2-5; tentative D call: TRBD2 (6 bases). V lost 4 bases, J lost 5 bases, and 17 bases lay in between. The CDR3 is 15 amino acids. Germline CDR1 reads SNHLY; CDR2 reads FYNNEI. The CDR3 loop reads CASSGRTTNRETQYF. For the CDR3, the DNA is TGTGCCAGCAGTGGTCGGACTACCAATCGGGAGACCCAGTACTTC.

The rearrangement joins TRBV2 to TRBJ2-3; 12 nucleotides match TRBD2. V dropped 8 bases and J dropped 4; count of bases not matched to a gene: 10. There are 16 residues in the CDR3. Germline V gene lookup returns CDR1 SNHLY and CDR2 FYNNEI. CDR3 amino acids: CASPSGLAGRADTQYF. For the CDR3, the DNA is TGTGCCAGCCCATCCGGACTAGCGGGGAGGGCAGATACGCAGTATTTT.

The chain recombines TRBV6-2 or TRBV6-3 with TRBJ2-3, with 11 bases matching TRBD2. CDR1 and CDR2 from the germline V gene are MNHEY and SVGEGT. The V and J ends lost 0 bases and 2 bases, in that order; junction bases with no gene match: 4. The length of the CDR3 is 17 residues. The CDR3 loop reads CASSYSTSGEITDTQYF. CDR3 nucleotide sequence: TGTGCCAGCAGTTACTCGACTAGCGGGGAGATCACAGATACGCAGTATTTT.

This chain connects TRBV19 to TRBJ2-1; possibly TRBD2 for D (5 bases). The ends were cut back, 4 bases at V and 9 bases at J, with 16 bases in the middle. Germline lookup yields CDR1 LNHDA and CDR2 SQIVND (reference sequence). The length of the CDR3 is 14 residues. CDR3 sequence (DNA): TGTGCCAGTAGTAGATCTAGCTCGCTAGGTGAGCAGTTCTTC. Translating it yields CASSRSSSLGEQFF. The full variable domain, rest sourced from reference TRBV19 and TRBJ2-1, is DGGITQSPKYLFRKEGQNVTLSCEQNLNHDAMYWYRQDPGQGLRLIYYSQIVNDFQKGDIAEGYSVSREKKESFPLTVTSAQKNPTAFYLCASSRSSSLGEQFFGPGTRLTVL.

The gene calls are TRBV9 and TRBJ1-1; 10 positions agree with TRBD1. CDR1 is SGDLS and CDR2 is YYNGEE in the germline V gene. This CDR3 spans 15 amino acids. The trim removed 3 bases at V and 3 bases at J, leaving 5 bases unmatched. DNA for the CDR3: TGTGCCAGCAGCGCCACTGGACAGGGGGACACTGAAGCTTTCTTT. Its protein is CASSATGQGDTEAFF.

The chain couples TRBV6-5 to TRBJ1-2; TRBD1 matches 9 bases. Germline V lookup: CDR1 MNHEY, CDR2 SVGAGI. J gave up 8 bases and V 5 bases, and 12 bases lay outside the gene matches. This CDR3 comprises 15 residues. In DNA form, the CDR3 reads TGTGCCAGCAGTACCCCGCAGGGACAGGGAAACGGCTACACCTTC. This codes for CASSTPQGQGNGYTF.

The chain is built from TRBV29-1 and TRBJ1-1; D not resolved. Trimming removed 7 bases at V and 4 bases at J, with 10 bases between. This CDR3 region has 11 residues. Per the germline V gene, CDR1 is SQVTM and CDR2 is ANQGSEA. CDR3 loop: CSARWRTEAFF. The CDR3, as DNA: TGCAGCGCCAGGTGGCGCACTGAAGCTTTCTTT.

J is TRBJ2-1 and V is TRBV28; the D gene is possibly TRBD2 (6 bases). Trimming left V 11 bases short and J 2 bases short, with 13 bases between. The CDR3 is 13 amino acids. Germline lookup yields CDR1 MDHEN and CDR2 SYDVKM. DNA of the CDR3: TGTGCCTGCCTGGGAGGACCCTACAATGAGCAGTTCTTC. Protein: CACLGGPYNEQFF.

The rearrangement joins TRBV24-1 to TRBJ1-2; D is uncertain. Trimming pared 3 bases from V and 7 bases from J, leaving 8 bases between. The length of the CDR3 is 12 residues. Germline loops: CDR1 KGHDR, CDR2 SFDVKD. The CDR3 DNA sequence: TGTGCCACCAGTGATCCCACCTTTGGCTACACCTTC. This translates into CATSDPTFGYTF.